A single sample gave rise to the 8 T cell receptor beta chains below, sequenced in a study of T cell responses to AZD1222 COVID-19 vaccine. Clones were sequenced by immunoSEQ multiplex PCR, and TCRdb holds only the in-frame ones, with some missing. The sample contains about 120,000 clones, under 95% of which appear only once. The source was peripheral blood, collected 28 days after the second AZD1222 dose. Every receptor here comes from an adult who received the AZD1222 COVID-19 vaccine.

This chain links TRBV19 with TRBJ1-5; TRBD1 might be the D (5 bases). Germline V CDR1 and CDR2: LNHDA, SQIVND (reference sequence). V dropped 9 bases and J dropped 0 bases, with 15 bases sitting between them. CDR3 length equals 15 residues. Written as DNA, the CDR3 is TGTGCCAGCAGAGAGGGGCCTTATAGCAATCAGCCCCAGCATTTT. This encodes CASREGPYSNQPQHF.

The chain is built from TRBV11-2 and TRBJ1-6; no firm D call. The germline V gene encodes CDR1 SGHAT and CDR2 FQNNGV. The CDR3 length is 12 residues. V lost 3 bases to trimming and J lost 7 bases, with 4 bases between them. The CDR3 DNA is TGTGCCAGCAGCTTCGCCAATTCACCCCTCCACTTT. This encodes CASSFANSPLHF.

The chain employs TRBV5-6 and TRBJ2-7; no reliable D call. The CDR3 spans 15 residues. V gave up 7 bases and J gave up 6 bases, with 23 bases separating them. Germline CDR1 SGHDT, CDR2 YYEEEE. The CDR3 bases are TGTGCCAGCGCCCTTAGGGTGAGCGATGGTATCGAGCAGTACTTC. Protein product: CASALRVSDGIEQYF.

The CDR3 region is CASSPASGDEQFF. The CDR3, as DNA: TGTGCCAGCTCACCCGCTAGCGGGGATGAGCAGTTCTTC. The chain uses TRBV18 and TRBJ2-1; 9 positions agree with TRBD2. The CDR3 length is 13 residues. V was pared by 3 bases and J by 8 bases, with 2 bases of the junction left unmatched. The germline V gene encodes CDR1 KGHSH and CDR2 LQKENI.

The rearrangement links TRBV13 to TRBJ2-3; TRBD1 matches 11 bases. V lost 4 bases, J lost 3 bases, and 3 bases stayed unmatched. The CDR3 sequence is 15 residues long. From germline, CDR1 is PRHDT and CDR2 FYEKMQ (reference sequence). CDR3 residues: CASSSDRGQTDTQYF. The CDR3 DNA reads TGTGCCAGCAGCTCGGACAGGGGGCAGACAGATACGCAGTATTTT.

CDR3 coding DNA: TGCGCCAGCAGCCAAGATGGGACAGGCTCTTCACCCCTCCACTTT. It yields the protein CASSQDGTGSSPLHF. The J gene is TRBJ1-6, the V gene TRBV4-3; the match to TRBD1 covers 8 bases. Looked up from germline, CDR1 is LGHNA and CDR2 is YSLEER. This CDR3 has 15 amino acids. The junction had 4 bases not matched to a gene; V was cut back by 0 bases and J by 9 bases.

This chain's CDR3 is CAWEDLGPDTQYF. CDR3 sequence (DNA): TGTGCCTGGGAGGATCTAGGCCCAGATACGCAGTATTTT. This chain uses TRBV30 with TRBJ2-3; no reliable D call. In germline, CDR1 is GTSNPN, CDR2 SVGIG (reference sequence). The CDR3 sequence is 13 residues long. Deletions cut 5 bases from V and 4 bases from J, with 13 bases between.

Only a few counts were recorded for this clone. CDR3 in DNA: TGTGCCAGCAGTTACTCGGCGCGCCCTGGTGAAAAACTGTTTTTT. It specifies CASSYSARPGEKLFF. The chain joins TRBV6-5 to TRBJ1-4; D gene ambiguous. Germline V gene data show CDR1 as MNHEY and CDR2 as SVGAGI. Trimming took 0 bases from V and 7 from J, leaving 12 bases between them. The CDR3 runs 15 residues.